Included here is one TCR beta chain sequence, with context. Its antigen remains unknown. These data belong to a study of PD-1 blockade in classical Hodgkin lymphoma. The V gene's germline CDR1 is SGHTA and CDR2 FQGNSA. Trimming removed 2 bases at V and 4 bases at J, with 13 bases between. CDR3 length equals 15 residues. Study-level points and caveats: Those achieving complete response showed baseline diversity like newly diagnosed patients. Reasons behind the repertoire differences stay unclear, perhaps disease activity or earlier therapy.

The table came from immunoSEQ multiplex PCR; TCRdb's copy has only in-frame clones and leaves some out. In the table there are about 7,000 clones, 76% of which are singletons. As for time point: cycle 4 day 1 (C4D1), after five to seven weeks of nivolumab. No patient escaped relapse after autologous stem cell transplantation, and brentuximab vedotin exposure varied. The sequencing used peripheral blood mononuclear cells (PBMCs), collected before the fourth cycle of nivolumab. This TCR derives from a human donor with classical Hodgkin lymphoma. The gene calls are TRBV7-2 and TRBJ2-3, with D maybe TRBD2 (5 bases). Written as DNA, the CDR3 is TGTGCCAGCAGCTTATCAGGACTCGGCTCAGATACGCAGTATTTT. Protein: CASSLSGLGSDTQYF.